This TCR beta chain was recovered during a study of blood T cell repertoires in COVID-19. Across the study: Both acute and convalescent COVID-19 samples were obtained from the United States, Italy and Spain. Sample material is recorded as cDNA or gDNA derived from T cells, B-cell-depleted T cells, or PBMCs.

A remark on this clone: One end of the junction fails to match germline, which may point to a read error.

As processed by the authors: Estimation of nucleated cell counts was performed using reference gene primer amplification. Assay used: immunoSEQ multiplex PCR; TCRdb lists only in-frame clones, some missing. V and J calls and clone size are those listed in that table; D and trimming were worked out from the DNA. Counted here are 200,000 to 250,000 clones, about 85% occurring once; the ten biggest clones make up roughly 20%. Material for sequencing was peripheral blood. The receptor was derived from a woman older than 75 with active or convalescent COVID-19.

The CDR3 sequence: CASNYAREGPYEQYF. DNA of the CDR3: TGTGCCAGCAATTACGCACGGGAGGGCCCCTACGAGCAGTACTTC. This chain connects TRBV6-5 to TRBJ2-7, with 8 bases that match TRBD2. Germline V gene lookup returns CDR1 MNHEY and CDR2 SVGAGI. CDR3 length: 15 amino acids.